Here is one T cell receptor beta chain with its context. This clonotype was recorded a few times. Its antigen specificity is not known. No quality values exist for individual bases; no much larger clone is one base distant. A patient counted as having stable Graves' hyperthyroidism if no progression to ophthalmopathy occurred over 18 months of follow-up. Hyperthyroidism patients were newly diagnosed, with disease duration under 2 months, and aged 18 to 65 years. Patients with uncontrolled infections, other autoimmune diseases, pregnancy or lactation were excluded. Diagnoses were based on clinical symptoms, serum thyroxine and TRAb, thyroid ultrasound and orbital computed tomography. Total RNA was extracted with Trizol reagent, and quality was checked on an Agilent 2100 Bioanalyzer. This specimen belongs to a study of T cells in Graves' hyperthyroidism and ophthalmopathy (dated by TCRdb to about 2019). The study in broad terms: A discovery cohort of about 96 patients, 43 with Graves' ophthalmopathy and approximately 60 with stable Graves' hyperthyroidism, was used to find distinguishing TCR V-J signatures. Prospective prediction of ophthalmopathy was tested in an independent validation cohort of 18 to 20 hyperthyroidism patients and around 16 patients who later progressed to ophthalmopathy. The 75 to 100 discovery patients were randomly divided into training and test sets at a 7:3 ratio. In addition, the study compared T-cell repertoires in thyroid tissue and in blood from six Graves' hyperthyroidism patients. Following sampling, methimazole starting at 30 mg daily was given to hyperthyroidism patients, and high-dose intravenous methylprednisolone was given to ophthalmopathy patients. The paper reports TCR Vbeta CDR3 sequencing of 140 or so peripheral blood samples: approximately 43 ophthalmopathy, about 75 hyperthyroidism and approximately 17 progressor patients. The paper as a whole reports these results and caveats: Sample size was not statistically predetermined, and blinding of investigators to group allocation was not performed. A model built on a 13 V-J signature distinguished ophthalmopathy from stable hyperthyroidism, reaching about 88% sensitivity and around 81% specificity in cross-validation and 80%/75% in testing. Most expanded thyroid clonotypes (frequency above 0.001) were also detected in blood, a finding suggesting that blood repertoires may reflect thyroid immune responses. In validation, the model predicted progression to ophthalmopathy a median of 6.5 months before onset, with over 60% sensitivity and 72.22% specificity.

Its CDR3 holds 15 amino acids, cysteine through phenylalanine. Only the CDR3 part of the read is kept: 45 bases, read in frame from the first base. Via the germline V gene, CDR1 is KGHSH and CDR2 LQKENI. The V and J ends are trimmed by 2 bases and 3 bases, leaving 13 bases between them. The TCR beta CDR3 regions were amplified from the RNA transcripts. The first round of RT-PCR for the TCR CDR3 was performed with the HTBI primer set and the Qiagen OneStep RT-PCR kit. The libraries were constructed in a second round of multiplex PCR and then size-selected and purified. The libraries were sequenced on an Illumina HiSeq2000 using paired-end 100 bp reads. The authors' analysis ran thus. Raw data were processed with SOAPnuke, discarding reads with adapters, uncalled bases, mean Phred below 15, or no exact constant-primer or identifier match. High-quality paired reads were merged with COPE v1.2.5, and unique nucleotide sequences were defined as clonotypes. MiTCR v1.1 was used to align clonotypes to the IMGT TRBV, TRBD and TRBJ reference segments. Analysis was restricted to V-J combinations with a frequency above 0.0001, which covered 98% to 99.2% of repertoires. The TCS score was defined as the ratio of F50 (clonal expansion) to E x V (chaos), calculated using BLOSUM62-based TCRdist between CDR3 peptides within each V-J. Welch's t-statistics and random forest reduced around 520 V-J features to about 12, which were used in a naive Bayes classifier (R e1071). The similarity between thyroid and blood repertoires was quantified using the Morisita-Horn index. TCRdb's own reprocessing of the public reads used fastp at Q25 and MiXCR and kept productive beta chains. Rows matching on CDR3 protein sequence are summarized as one entry with the most common DNA and genes. The V and J calls come from TCRdb's annotation, not from the publication. This sample has a few hundred thousand distinct CDR3 sequences in its table, and around 46% of those were observed once. Around 8% of the sample is taken by the ten largest.

The TCR was taken from a woman between 18 and 29 years old with Graves' hyperthyroidism. What was sequenced was peripheral blood or thyroid tissue (not recorded which). The rearranged segments are TRBV18 and TRBJ1-1; the D gene is possibly TRBD1, with 5 bases matching. DNA sequence: TGTGCCAGCTCACCAAATAACATCAGGGACACTGAAGCTTTCTTT. This sequence encodes CASSPNNIRDTEAFF.